The 9 T cell receptor beta chains presented below share a single source sample, sequenced in a study of regulatory T cells in long-lasting Graves disease. Documented time point: newly diagnosed GD, antithyroid drugs for less than 3 months. RNA isolated from PBMCs was used to make the TCR library. Through Arm-PCR of CDR3 regions and iRepertoire HTBI primers, TCR beta libraries were built. A single record per CDR3 protein comes from TCRdb applying MiXCR to the multiplex PCR reads. The profile shows about 520,000 distinct CDR3 sequences, more than 10% of them singletons. The same data also contributed to another study, on T cells in Graves' hyperthyroidism and ophthalmopathy.

The sequenced sample was peripheral blood mononuclear cells (PBMCs), obtained at new diagnosis, from a patient treated with antithyroid drugs. The receptors derive from a woman in her twenties or thirties with Graves disease.

This clonotype was observed at least ten times. The J gene is TRBJ1-4, the V gene TRBV28, with D possibly TRBD1 on 5 matching bases. This CDR3 spans 15 amino acids. CDR1 and CDR2 from the germline V gene are MDHEN and SYDVKM. Trimming cost V 5 bases and J 7 bases, with 17 bases left between them. The CDR3 sequence is CASSALRDGLEKLFF. CDR3 DNA sequence: TGTGCCAGCAGTGCCCTTCGGGACGGTCTTGAAAAACTGTTTTTT.

This clonotype was detected a few times. The genes are TRBV19 and TRBJ2-7, with TRBD1 matching over 8 bases. V trimming: 1 base; J trimming: 2 bases; junction bases outside the gene matches: 4. The CDR3 is 15 residues long. CDR1 and CDR2 (germline): LNHDA, SQIVND (reference sequence). The CDR3 sequence is CASSIGQGAAYEQYF. The DNA of the CDR3 is TGTGCCAGTAGTATAGGGCAGGGGGCAGCCTACGAGCAGTACTTC.

This clonotype was counted ten times or more. The chain couples TRBV2 to TRBJ2-7; tentatively, D is TRBD1 or TRBD2 (5 bases each). Trimming cost V 11 bases and J 3 bases, with 14 bases left between them. Germline lookup yields CDR1 SNHLY and CDR2 FYNNEI. CDR3 length equals 12 residues. The DNA of the CDR3 is TGTGCCTGCACCCGGGACCACTACGAGCAGTACTTC. It encodes CACTRDHYEQYF.

This clonotype showed up just a few times. The gene calls are TRBV5-6 and TRBJ2-7, with no clear D. Germline V gene data show CDR1 as SGHDT and CDR2 as YYEEEE. V was trimmed by 4 bases and J by 1 base, leaving 12 bases between them. The CDR3 length is 14 residues. CDR3 DNA sequence: TGTGCCAGCAGCGCTGGACGAACATCCTACGAGCAGTACTTC. Translating gives CASSAGRTSYEQYF.

The genes are TRBV25-1 and TRBJ2-7; D not certain. The CDR3 sequence is 13 residues long. V lost 3 bases, J lost 5 bases, and 11 bases lay in between. Germline values: CDR1 MGHDK, CDR2 SYGVNS. This CDR3 reads CASSDPSLNEQYF. CDR3 DNA: TGTGCCAGCAGTGACCCCAGTCTGAACGAGCAGTACTTC.

This chain links TRBV20-1 with TRBJ2-1, with TRBD2 matching 13 bases. Unmatched junction bases numbered 6, after V lost 5 bases and J lost 8 bases. Germline V lookup: CDR1 DFQATT, CDR2 SNEGSKA (reference sequence). This CDR3 region has 14 residues. The CDR3 sequence: CSARTSGRGHEQFF. In nucleotides, the CDR3 is TGCAGTGCTCGGACTAGCGGGAGAGGCCATGAGCAGTTCTTC.

There are many counts of this clonotype. The V gene is TRBV7-9, the J gene TRBJ2-7; the match to TRBD1 covers 7 bases. The CDR3 contains 14 residues. CDR1 is SEHNR, CDR2 FQNEAQ, per germline (reference sequence). The V segment lost 3 bases and the J segment 6 bases; nucleotides outside the gene matches: 8. CDR3 amino acids: CASSLGTDSGEQYF. Written as DNA, the CDR3 is TGTGCCAGCAGCTTGGGGACAGACTCGGGCGAGCAGTACTTC.

This clonotype has at least ten counts. This chain connects TRBV6-1 to TRBJ2-6; 10 bases are shared with TRBD1. Germline V gives CDR1 MNHNS, CDR2 SASEGT. The length of the CDR3 is 17 residues. The ends lost 6 bases at V and 0 bases at J; junction bases unmatched: 5. This CDR3 reads CASRGGTGASGANVLTF. The CDR3 DNA reads TGTGCCAGCAGGGGGGGGACAGGGGCCTCTGGGGCCAACGTCCTGACTTTC.

This clonotype showed up just a few times. The CDR3 here is CASSQWDRWETDTQYF. CDR3 nucleotide sequence: TGTGCCAGCAGCCAATGGGACAGATGGGAAACGGATACGCAGTATTTT. The chain couples TRBV7-2 to TRBJ2-3; 7 nucleotides align to TRBD1. Germline CDR1 reads SGHTA; CDR2 reads FQGNSA. The CDR3 is made up of 16 amino acids. Losses at the gene ends were 5 bases for V and 6 bases for J; bases not matched to a gene: 14.